This T cell receptor beta chain was found in a study of blood T cell repertoires in COVID-19 (TCRdb year 2020). In the study overall: Samples covering the acute and convalescent phases of COVID-19 were provided by collaborators in the United States, Italy and Spain. The material from the prospective study consisted of cDNA or gDNA derived from T cells, B-cell-depleted T cells, or PBMCs. Subjects who had been exposed to COVID-19, were actively infected with it, or had recovered from it provided the deeply sampled blood TCRbeta repertoires that made up the dataset. The repertoires were released in a freely available public database meant as a resource for research on the immune response to SARS-CoV-2. The samples were drawn from two sources: the first 160 participants of the ongoing ImmuneRACE study, and 950 to 1,500 subjects contributed by 6 global collaborators. A de-identified subject ID, COVID-19 status, age in years and sex were almost always included in the sample metadata. Where available, HLA class I and class II types were taken from metadata supplied by the sample provider and were not determined by assay-based typing.

What the authors observed across the whole study: How much clinical and demographic metadata was included differed by source and by participant, and the metadata was provided uncurated.

Its CDR3 holds 19 amino acids, cysteine through phenylalanine. Only the CDR3 portion is preserved as DNA: 57 bases, with reading frame beginning at the first base. The germline V gene (reference sequence) sets CDR1 to MNHEY and CDR2 to SMNVEV. V ends up 6 bases short and J 6 bases short, with an unmatched junction base count of 13. Enrolling through a virtual design, the prospective study's participants ranged in age from roughly 18 to 95 years and lived across roughly 23 United States geographic areas. Cohort assignment in the prospective study relied on participant-reported clinical history from a screening survey and a study questionnaire. Recovered participants in ImmuneRACE Cohort 3 were defined by two consecutive negative NP/OP PCR tests, clearance by a healthcare professional, or resolution of symptoms. In the prospective study, whole blood, serum and a nasopharyngeal or oropharyngeal swab were collected from each participant by mobile phlebotomists. Prospective study participants could optionally give additional blood draws and questionnaires over an approximately 2-month period. Prospective study blood samples were shipped either frozen or at room temperature before DNA extraction.

Comments on this clone: There is no known antigen for this receptor. Base qualities are not provided; no much larger clone lies one nucleotide away.

TCRbeta CDR3 regions were amplified from genomic DNA by means of the immunoSEQ Assay, a bias-controlled multiplex PCR. On the authors' methods: Nucleated cell counts per sample were estimated from amplification of reference gene primers within the assay. To quantify the absolute abundance of each unique TCRbeta CDR3 rearrangement, sequence reads were collapsed and filtered. For each sample, productive Simpson clonality was calculated as the square root of Simpson's diversity index over productive rearrangements. The source is immuneACCESS, and TCRdb retained only in-frame sequences with V and J called. Part of the clones is not carried over; for the studies checked, unresolved V genes explain less than half of this, and the remainder is unexplained. The DNA gave D and trimming, while V, J and clone size come from that table. The sample table holds approximately 200,000 clones, of which 80% to 90% were seen once. About 1.3% of the sample belongs to the ten largest clones.

The rearrangement combines TRBV27 with TRBJ2-2, and TRBD2 matches 16 of the central bases. Specimen: PBMCs or T cells enriched from blood (not recorded which). This clonotype originated in a man in his thirties or forties who had recovered from COVID-19. The DNA sequence is TGTGCCAGCAGCTCCCCTTATCGGGGGACTAGCGGGAGGGCCGGGGAGCTGTTTTTT. Translated, this gives CASSSPYRGTSGRAGELFF.